The 10 T cell receptor beta chains listed next were all sequenced from one sample in a study of sequential checkpoint blockade in melanoma. Produced via immunoSEQ multiplex PCR; TCRdb's table is partial and in-frame only. There are approximately 8,000 clones in the sample; approximately 30% occur only once, and roughly 5% lies in the top ten. Treatment noted: randomized to nivolumab then ipilimumab (arm A) or the reverse (arm B). The sample consisted of tumor tissue (inferred from file names), taken from a patient given nivolumab and ipilimumab in sequence. The receptors originated from a human donor with melanoma.

This clone was seen just once. The V and J genes are TRBV10-2 and TRBJ2-5, with D uncertain. The CDR3 spans 14 residues. Trimming pared 0 bases from V and 0 bases from J, leaving 5 bases between. In germline, CDR1 is WSHSY, CDR2 SAAADI. The CDR3 coding sequence is TGCGCCAGCAGTGAGTCGGGCTACCAAGAGACCCAGTACTTC. Protein: CASSESGYQETQYF.

Only a few counts were recorded for this clone. CDR3: CASSSNWGQGNEQFF. For the CDR3, the DNA is TGTGCCAGCAGTTCAAATTGGGGACAGGGCAATGAGCAGTTCTTC. V is TRBV11-3 and J is TRBJ2-1, with 9 bases fitting TRBD1. The length of the CDR3 is 15 residues. After removal of 6 bases from V and 6 bases from J, the junction contained 9 bases not matched to a gene. Germline V gene sequence: CDR1 SGHNT, CDR2 YENEEA.

This rearrangement joins TRBV30 to TRBJ2-7; D possibly uses TRBD1 or TRBD2 (5 bases each). V gave up 4 bases and J gave up 12 bases, with 16 bases separating them. The CDR3 length is 11 residues. Germline CDR1 is GTSNPN and CDR2 is SVGIG (reference sequence). CDR3 in amino acids: CAWKDGTVSYF. In nucleotides, the CDR3 is TGTGCCTGGAAGGATGGGACCGTCTCGTACTTC.

Of note for this clone: X is used for the amino acid whose nucleotide is unread or ambiguous. The CDR3 sequence: CSXSSRTANTGELFF. In DNA, the CDR3 is TGCAGCRCCTCATCCCGGACAGCGAACACCGGGGAGCTGTTTTTT. This sequence joins TRBV29-1 and TRBJ2-2, with TRBD1 as a possible D gene (6 bases). V dropped 8 bases and J dropped 0 bases, with 16 bases sitting between them. The V gene's germline CDR1 is SQVTM and CDR2 ANQGSEA. The CDR3 is made up of 15 amino acids.

V usage is TRBV14 and J usage is TRBJ1-6; D ambiguous. V lost 0 bases, J lost 9 bases, and 6 bases lay in between. The CDR3 consists of 13 residues. Germline V gene lookup returns CDR1 SGHDN and CDR2 FVKESK. The CDR3 here is CASSQEFSSPLHF. The CDR3, as DNA: TGTGCCAGCAGCCAAGAATTCAGTTCACCCCTCCACTTT.

This clone was found many times. This chain connects TRBV6-8 to TRBJ1-5; 8 positions match TRBD1. Germline V gene data show CDR1 as MNHGY and CDR2 as SAAAGT. The CDR3 spans 15 residues. V trimming: 0 bases; J trimming: 5 bases; junction bases outside the gene matches: 3. CDR3 sequence: CASSYSTGEDQPQHF. The DNA of the CDR3 is TGTGCCAGCAGTTACTCGACAGGGGAGGATCAGCCCCAGCATTTT.

The chain has TRBV11-3 and TRBJ2-7; D is ambiguous. Germline lookup yields CDR1 SGHNT and CDR2 YENEEA. The length of the CDR3 is 14 residues. V lost 1 base and J lost 5, with 12 bases in between. The CDR3 reads CASSLVLGGDEQYF. The DNA for the CDR3 is TGTGCCAGCAGCTTAGTCCTTGGTGGCGACGAGCAGTACTTC. Filled out from reference TRBV11-3 and TRBJ2-7, the complete variable domain reads EAGVVQSPRYKIIEKKQPVAFWCNPISGHNTLYWYLQNLGQGPELLIRYENEEAVDDSQLPKDRFSAERLKGVDSTLKIQPAELGDSAVYLCASSLVLGGDEQYFGPGTRLTVT.

The table lists this clone with a few counts. The chain employs TRBV29-1 and TRBJ2-7, with no clear D. CDR1 and CDR2 (germline): SQVTM, ANQGSEA. CDR3 size: 12 residues. Trimming took off 2 bases at V and 0 bases at J, with 5 bases between the two ends. The CDR3 loop reads CSVEHPSYEQYF. In DNA, the CDR3 is TGCAGCGTTGAACACCCCTCCTACGAGCAGTACTTC.

This clone was counted many times. Here the CDR3 DNA reads TGTGCCAGCAGTTACTCGGGCGGGAGCGGCGCAGATACGCAGTATTTT. It specifies CASSYSGGSGADTQYF. The rearrangement uses TRBV6-8 and TRBJ2-3, with TRBD2 identical over 7 bases. CDR3 length equals 16 residues. Germline loops: CDR1 MNHGY, CDR2 SAAAGT. J was trimmed by 4 bases and V by 0 bases; bases with no gene match: 7.

V and J are TRBV5-1 and TRBJ2-1; D not certain. CDR3 length: 14 residues. The germline V gene encodes CDR1 SGHRS and CDR2 YFSETQ. V was clipped by 2 bases and J by 3 bases, with 9 bases between them. This CDR3 is CASSFGSRYNEQFF. CDR3 DNA: TGCGCCAGCAGCTTTGGTTCCCGCTACAATGAGCAGTTCTTC.